This T cell receptor (beta chain) was observed in a study of spatial heterogeneity in lung cancer. By share, this clonotype counts as medium-sized. The antigen is not known. The size of this beta chain means little, since it is a stray read in a library made for alpha chains. A unique molecular identifier was attached to every TCR cDNA molecule. TCRdb re-analysed the 5' RACE reads in MiXCR, keeping a single row per CDR3 protein. The sample includes 3,600 or so distinct CDR3 sequences, 6.9% of them seen just once. The time point denotes: sample taken at primary tumor resection. Researchers sequenced whole RNA taken from tumor, nontumor lung or frozen PBMC without sorting. Study conclusions and caveats: Nonsynonymous mutations, ubiquitous and regional, were tracked respectively by counts of ubiquitous and regional expanded TCRs. Tumor mutation count correlated with how many alpha and beta TCRs expanded intratumorally. Beta chains had 13% to 15% coverage of tumor T cells, and alpha chains had roughly 7.1%.

CDR1 and CDR2 (germline): LGHDT, YNNKEL (reference sequence). V lost 0 bases to trimming and J lost 10 bases, with 16 bases between them. The length of the CDR3 is 16 residues. The chain couples TRBV3-1 to TRBJ1-6, with D uncertain. This specimen consisted of lung tumor tissue, obtained at surgery. The receptor comes from a male donor with early-stage non-small cell lung cancer. The CDR3 DNA reads as TGTGCCAGCAGCCAAGATAGGATGGAAGTTCGCTCACCCCTCCACTTT. Translated: CASSQDRMEVRSPLHF.